These 25 T cell receptor beta chains came from one sample sequenced in a study of blood T cell repertoires in COVID-19. Measured with immunoSEQ multiplex PCR; TCRdb has only the in-frame clones, and not every one. The sample includes over 150,000 clones, approximately 85% of them seen just once. The sequenced material came from PBMCs or T cells enriched from blood (not recorded which). These receptors originate from a man aged 35-49 years who had recovered from COVID-19.

The V gene is TRBV5-1, the J gene TRBJ2-2; tentatively, D is TRBD1 (5 bases). The CDR3 has 16 amino acids. V lost 2 bases and J lost 3, with 14 bases in between. CDR1 is SGHRS, CDR2 YFSETQ, per germline. The CDR3 is CASSFPGSAYTGELFF. The CDR3 bases are TGCGCCAGCAGCTTCCCAGGGTCTGCGTACACCGGGGAGCTGTTTTTT.

This clone was detected only a few times. The rearrangement joins TRBV19 to TRBJ1-2; the match to TRBD1 covers 9 bases. V dropped 5 bases and J dropped 5; count of bases not matched to a gene: 6. The CDR3 length is 14 residues. The germline CDR1 and CDR2 sequences are LNHDA and SQIVND (reference sequence). The CDR3 DNA follows: TGTGCCAGTAGTTCGGACAGGGGTCGGTATGGCTACACCTTC. It codes for CASSSDRGRYGYTF.

The V call is TRBV28, the J call TRBJ2-1; 10 bases line up with TRBD1. Germline values: CDR1 MDHEN, CDR2 SYDVKM. Losses at the gene ends were 6 bases for V and 5 bases for J; bases not matched to a gene: 7. CDR3 length: 15 residues. The CDR3 sequence is CASRRGQGINNEQFF. As DNA, the CDR3 is TGTGCCAGCAGGAGGGGACAGGGGATAAACAATGAGCAGTTCTTC.

V gene TRBV7-6 combines with J gene TRBJ2-5; 7 positions match TRBD2. After removal of 5 bases from V and 1 base from J, the junction contained 4 bases not matched to a gene. Germline values: CDR1 SGHVS, CDR2 FNYEAQ. CDR3 length equals 14 residues. Here the CDR3 reads CASSRLAVQETQYF. The DNA for the CDR3 is TGTGCCAGCAGCAGGCTAGCGGTCCAAGAGACCCAGTACTTC.

The chain recombines TRBV11-2 with TRBJ1-1, with a weak D call TRBD1 (6 bases). The V and J ends lost 0 bases and 0 bases respectively, with 8 bases between them. This CDR3 spans 15 amino acids. The germline V gene encodes CDR1 SGHAT and CDR2 FQNNGV. CDR3 DNA sequence: TGTGCCAGCAGCTTAGAAAGGGGGATGAACACTGAAGCTTTCTTT. Amino acid sequence: CASSLERGMNTEAFF.

This chain uses TRBV30 with TRBJ2-3; 7 bases are a match to TRBD2. The germline V gene has CDR1 GTSNPN and CDR2 SVGIG (reference sequence). The ends lost 0 bases at V and 0 bases at J; junction bases unmatched: 6. This CDR3 region has 16 residues. CDR3 amino acids: CAWSVWLAASTDTQYF. The DNA of the CDR3 is TGTGCCTGGAGTGTCTGGCTAGCGGCTAGCACAGATACGCAGTATTTT.

The J gene is TRBJ2-1, the V gene TRBV7-3, with TRBD1 identical over 8 bases. V was pared by 5 bases and J by 0 bases, with 24 bases of the junction left unmatched. The CDR3 extends over 22 amino acids. CDR1 is SGHTA and CDR2 is FQGTGA in the germline V gene. The CDR3 spells CASSPQGAGESPGESSYNEQFF. CDR3 bases: TGTGCCAGCAGCCCCCAGGGGGCCGGAGAATCGCCGGGTGAGAGCTCCTACAATGAGCAGTTCTTC.

This chain connects TRBV7-2 to TRBJ2-2; tentative D call: TRBD2 (6 bases). This CDR3 is 15 amino acids long. V was trimmed by 5 bases and J by 5 bases, leaving 15 bases between them. Germline V lookup: CDR1 SGHTA, CDR2 FQGNSA. CDR3 bases: TGTGCCAGCAGCAGGGGTGGGAGGAGGACCGGGGAGCTGTTTTTT. Translation: CASSRGGRRTGELFF.

V is TRBV21-1 and J is TRBJ1-6; the D segment call TRBD1 is taken from the table without a DNA check. TRBV21-1 is a pseudogene locus. CDR3 length: 15 amino acids. CDR3 loop: CASSYRDTYNSPLHF. The CDR3 DNA sequence: TGTGCCAGCAGCTACCGGGACACCTATAATTCACCCCTCCACTTT.

The chain joins TRBV4-1 to TRBJ1-1; 12 bases map to TRBD1. CDR1 is MGHRA, CDR2 YSYEKL, per germline. The CDR3 has 17 residues. J was trimmed by 0 bases and V by 3 bases; bases with no gene match: 5. This CDR3 is CASSHGTGGFVNTEAFF. DNA of the CDR3: TGCGCCAGCAGCCACGGGACAGGGGGCTTTGTGAACACTGAAGCTTTCTTT.

Concerning this clone: The germline gene is not matched at one end of the junction; a read error may be the cause. This chain links TRBV7-7 with TRBJ2-1; maybe TRBD1 (6 bases). This CDR3 contains 14 residues. Germline assignment: CDR1 SSHAT and CDR2 FNYEAQ (reference sequence). The CDR3 DNA is TGTGCTAGCAGCTTATCGGACAGAGACAATGAGCAGTTCTTC. This translates into CASSLSDRDNEQFF.

The chain is built from TRBV19 and TRBJ2-1, with TRBD2 matching 10 bases. Per the germline V gene, CDR1 is LNHDA and CDR2 is SQIVND (reference sequence). This CDR3 has 15 residues. V dropped 9 bases and J dropped 4; count of bases not matched to a gene: 9. CDR3 DNA: TGTGCCAGCTCTTCCGGGACTAGCGCTTACAATGAGCAGTTCTTC. Protein: CASSSGTSAYNEQFF.

V and J are TRBV6-5 and TRBJ2-5; D is uncertain. The CDR3 is 13 amino acids. Germline V gives CDR1 MNHEY, CDR2 SVGAGI. The V end was cut by 2 bases, the J end by 5 bases, with 9 bases between. CDR3 in DNA: TGTGCCAGCAGTTACCAACGAGCGGAGACCCAGTACTTC. It encodes CASSYQRAETQYF.

This clone was counted a few times. This rearrangement joins TRBV7-2 to TRBJ2-1, with D maybe TRBD1 (5 bases). Germline assignment: CDR1 SGHTA and CDR2 FQGNSA. The CDR3 is made up of 14 amino acids. V dropped 1 base and J dropped 9 bases, with 13 bases sitting between them. DNA for the CDR3: TGTGCCAGCAGCTTAGAGGGCTGGGGCAGTGAGCAGTTCTTC. The encoded protein is CASSLEGWGSEQFF.

This clone was recorded a few times. The V call is TRBV7-3, the J call TRBJ2-2; 9 bases fit TRBD2. CDR3 length: 16 residues. J was trimmed by 3 bases and V by 5 bases; bases with no gene match: 7. Germline V gene data show CDR1 as SGHTA and CDR2 as FQGTGA. This CDR3 reads CASSRGTSQYTGELFF. The CDR3 nucleotides read TGTGCCAGCAGCCGCGGGACTAGCCAATACACCGGGGAGCTGTTTTTT.

On this clone: No DNA is shown, since the ends of the CDR3 on it are uncertain; the CDR3 is the one TCRdb lists. The chain links TRBV21-1 to TRBJ2-1; the DNA was not compared with TRBD2, the D call given in the table. TRBV21-1 is described as a pseudogene. A total of 18 residues make up the CDR3, ends included. CDR3: CASSKAVVAGGSHNEQFF.

The V gene is TRBV5-1, the J gene TRBJ1-1; possible D gene TRBD1, 6 bases. The CDR3 spans 15 residues. CDR1 is SGHRS and CDR2 is YFSETQ in the germline V gene. Trimming shortened V by 2 bases and J by 0 bases, and 11 bases separated the two germline ends. Written as DNA, the CDR3 is TGCGCCAGCAGCTTTATTGGGGGCATGAACACTGAAGCTTTCTTT. Its translation: CASSFIGGMNTEAFF.

The V call is TRBV4-1, the J call TRBJ1-1, with 7 bases aligning to TRBD1. V trimming: 6 bases; J trimming: 3 bases; junction bases outside the gene matches: 7. This CDR3 has 14 residues. CDR1 is MGHRA, CDR2 YSYEKL, per germline. The CDR3 region is CASSPDRVYTEAFF. In DNA, the CDR3 is TGCGCCAGCAGTCCAGACAGGGTATACACTGAAGCTTTCTTT.

The rearrangement uses TRBV19 and TRBJ2-1; D possibly corresponds to TRBD2 (5 bases). The CDR3 contains 16 residues. In germline, CDR1 is LNHDA, CDR2 SQIVND (reference sequence). Trimming took 1 base from V and 3 from J, leaving 13 bases between them. CDR3 in amino acids: CASSIVGLGGYNEQFF. CDR3 nucleotide sequence: TGTGCCAGTAGTATAGTTGGGCTAGGAGGCTACAATGAGCAGTTCTTC.

V is TRBV5-6 and J is TRBJ1-2, with no clear D. Trimming took off 2 bases at V and 6 bases at J, with 8 bases between the two ends. The CDR3 runs 12 residues. Germline V gene lookup returns CDR1 SGHDT and CDR2 YYEEEE. CDR3 bases: TGTGCCAGCAGCTTTACAGAGAATGGCTACACCTTC. It translates to CASSFTENGYTF.

The chain employs TRBV5-8 and TRBJ2-2; weak D call: TRBD1 (6 bases). CDR1 SGHTS and CDR2 YDEGEE come from the germline V gene. The length of the CDR3 is 15 residues. Trimming removed 5 bases from V and 0 bases from J, with 11 bases in between. CDR3 region: CASSTGTTNTGELFF. The CDR3 nucleotides read TGTGCCAGCAGTACCGGGACAACGAACACCGGGGAGCTGTTTTTT.

V and J are TRBV18 and TRBJ2-7; a weak D match, TRBD1 (5 bases). The CDR3 totals 15 residues. The ends were cut back, 4 bases at V and 1 base at J, with 14 bases in the middle. The germline V gene encodes CDR1 KGHSH and CDR2 LQKENI. The CDR3 here is CASSQTSQGSYEQYV. The CDR3, as DNA: TGTGCCAGCTCACAGACTTCCCAGGGATCCTACGAGCAGTACGTC.

This rearrangement joins TRBV5-6 to TRBJ2-1, with TRBD2 matching over 9 bases. V lost 0 bases to trimming and J lost 9 bases; unmatched junction nucleotides: 7. In germline, CDR1 is SGHDT, CDR2 YYEEEE. The CDR3 spans 15 residues. In nucleotides, the CDR3 is TGTGCCAGCAGCTTGGACCGCGGGAGGGATGGTGAGCAGTTCTTC. As protein: CASSLDRGRDGEQFF.

This sequence joins TRBV7-6 and TRBJ2-5, with D hard to call. The germline V and J ends were trimmed by 2 bases and 4 bases, with 11 bases remaining between them. In germline, CDR1 is SGHVS, CDR2 FNYEAQ. CDR3 size: 14 residues. DNA for the CDR3: TGTGCCAGCAGCTTATACTCCCGCCCAGAGACCCAGTACTTC. It translates to CASSLYSRPETQYF.

The chain is built from TRBV29-1 and TRBJ1-2; TRBD1 might be the D (6 bases). This CDR3 comprises 15 residues. Germline loops: CDR1 SQVTM, CDR2 ANQGSEA. V lost 8 bases, J lost 1 base, and 20 bases lay in between. The CDR3 coding sequence is TGCAGCACCCGTGAGGGGGGGTTCGGTAACTATGGCTACACCTTC. Translating it yields CSTREGGFGNYGYTF.